This T cell receptor beta chain originates from a study of blood T cell repertoires in COVID-19. The overall study: In each case, the material was cDNA or gDNA derived from T cells, B-cell-depleted T cells, or PBMCs.

With 3 bases removed from V and 1 base from J, the gap between germline ends came to 13 bases. In germline, CDR1 is SGHRS, CDR2 YFSETQ. This CDR3 is 15 amino acids long. Profiled with immunoSEQ multiplex PCR; TCRdb holds only in-frame clones, not every one. The profile shows 91,000 or so clones, roughly 84% of them singletons. The J gene is TRBJ2-5, the V gene TRBV5-1; tentatively, D is TRBD1 (6 bases). The sequenced material came from peripheral blood. This TCR was recovered from a woman aged 60-75 years in a cohort sampled during active or convalescent COVID-19. CDR3 sequence reads: CASSSAQGRQETQYF. The CDR3 coding sequence is TGCGCCAGCAGCTCGGCCCAGGGGCGCCAAGAGACCCAGTACTTC.